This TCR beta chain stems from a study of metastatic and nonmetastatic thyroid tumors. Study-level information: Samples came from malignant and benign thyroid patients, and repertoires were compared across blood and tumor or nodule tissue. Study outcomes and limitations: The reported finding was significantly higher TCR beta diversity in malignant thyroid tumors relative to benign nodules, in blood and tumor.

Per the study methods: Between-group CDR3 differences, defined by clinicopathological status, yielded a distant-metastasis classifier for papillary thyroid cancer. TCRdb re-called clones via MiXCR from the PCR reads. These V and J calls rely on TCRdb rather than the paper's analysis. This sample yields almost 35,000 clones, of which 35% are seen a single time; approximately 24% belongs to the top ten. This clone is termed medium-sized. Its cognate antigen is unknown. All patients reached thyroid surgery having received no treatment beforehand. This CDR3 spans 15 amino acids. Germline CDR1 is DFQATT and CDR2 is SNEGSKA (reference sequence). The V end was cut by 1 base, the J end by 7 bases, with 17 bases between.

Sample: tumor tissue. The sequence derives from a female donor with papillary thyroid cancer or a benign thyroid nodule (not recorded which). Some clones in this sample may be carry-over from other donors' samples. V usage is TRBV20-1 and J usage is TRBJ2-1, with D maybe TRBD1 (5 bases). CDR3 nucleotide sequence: TGCAGTGCTAGAGGCTTGGGGCAGGAAATTAATGAGCAGTTCTTC. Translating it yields CSARGLGQEINEQFF.